This TCR beta chain was sequenced during a study of cytomegalovirus exposure and HLA in healthy donors. Study-wide context: The 100 million to 120 million unique TCR beta sequences, from roughly 170 million T cells, were found by an earlier analysis.

Study-level points and caveats: Altogether, more than 150 TCR beta chains were recorded as cytomegalovirus-associated. Highly shared variants forming one cluster were likely a sequencing artifact.

Worth noting for this clone: The target antigen is unknown.

V lost 4 bases to trimming and J lost 4 bases, with 20 bases between them. Germline V gene sequence: CDR1 LNHDA, CDR2 SQIVND (reference sequence). This CDR3 has 18 residues. Both 60 Vbeta primers and 13 Jbeta primers went into the PCR. In the authors' methods: Later, an analysis found about 80 million unique TCR beta chains, and 8.5 million to 12 million of these were shared. Sequencing used immunoSEQ multiplex PCR; TCRdb keeps in-frame clones, though not all of them. The DNA was the basis for D and trimming; V, J and clone size are from that table. The table has roughly 160,000 clones, more than 65% seen once.

The sequence was obtained from a young man in good health and CMV-seronegative. The sample comprised PBMCs. J is TRBJ2-6 and V is TRBV19, with D perhaps matching TRBD1 (6 bases). Written as DNA, the CDR3 is TGTGCCAGTAGTACAGGGGCCTCCTACTATAACGGGGCCAACGTCCTGACTTTC. This encodes CASSTGASYYNGANVLTF.